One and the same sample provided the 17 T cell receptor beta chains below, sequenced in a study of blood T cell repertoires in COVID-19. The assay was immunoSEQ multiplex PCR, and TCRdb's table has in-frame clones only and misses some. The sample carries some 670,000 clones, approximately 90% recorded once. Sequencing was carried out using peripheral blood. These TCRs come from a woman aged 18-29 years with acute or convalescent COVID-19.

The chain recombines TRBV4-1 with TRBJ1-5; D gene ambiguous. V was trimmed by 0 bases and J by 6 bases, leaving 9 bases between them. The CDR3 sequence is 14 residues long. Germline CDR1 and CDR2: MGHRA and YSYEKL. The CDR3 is CASSQEPRVQPQHF. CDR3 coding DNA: TGCGCCAGCAGCCAAGAACCACGGGTTCAGCCCCAGCATTTT.

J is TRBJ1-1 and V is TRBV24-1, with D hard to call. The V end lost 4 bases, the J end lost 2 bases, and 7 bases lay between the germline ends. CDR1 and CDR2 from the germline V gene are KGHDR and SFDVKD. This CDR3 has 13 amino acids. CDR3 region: CATSDGSNTEAFF. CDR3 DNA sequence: TGTGCCACCAGTGACGGGTCCAACACTGAAGCTTTCTTT.

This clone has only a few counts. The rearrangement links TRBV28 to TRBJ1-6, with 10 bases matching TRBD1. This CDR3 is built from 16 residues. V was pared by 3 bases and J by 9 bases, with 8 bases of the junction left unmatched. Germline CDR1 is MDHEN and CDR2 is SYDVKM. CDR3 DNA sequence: TGTGCCAGCAGTTTTCCACCGGGACAGGGGTCTTCACCCCTCCACTTT. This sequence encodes CASSFPPGQGSSPLHF.

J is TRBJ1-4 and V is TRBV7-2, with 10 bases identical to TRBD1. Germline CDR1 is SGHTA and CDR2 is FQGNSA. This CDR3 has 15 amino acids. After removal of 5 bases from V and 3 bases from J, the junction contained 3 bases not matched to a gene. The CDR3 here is CASSDRGRANEKLFF. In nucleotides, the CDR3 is TGTGCCAGCAGCGACAGGGGGCGTGCTAATGAAAAACTGTTTTTT.

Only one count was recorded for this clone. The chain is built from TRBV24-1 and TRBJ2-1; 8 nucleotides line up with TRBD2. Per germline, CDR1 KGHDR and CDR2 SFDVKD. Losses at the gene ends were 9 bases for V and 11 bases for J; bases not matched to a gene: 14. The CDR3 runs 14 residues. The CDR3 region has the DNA TGTGCCACCGGACAAGACGGGGTAGCGGGACAGCAGTTCTTC. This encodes CATGQDGVAGQQFF.

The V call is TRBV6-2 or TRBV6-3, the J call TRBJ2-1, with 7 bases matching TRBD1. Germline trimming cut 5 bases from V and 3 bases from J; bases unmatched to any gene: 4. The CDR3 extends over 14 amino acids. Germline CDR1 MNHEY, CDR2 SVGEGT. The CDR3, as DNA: TGTGCCAGCAGTGCCCGGGACAGCTACAATGAGCAGTTCTTC. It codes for CASSARDSYNEQFF.

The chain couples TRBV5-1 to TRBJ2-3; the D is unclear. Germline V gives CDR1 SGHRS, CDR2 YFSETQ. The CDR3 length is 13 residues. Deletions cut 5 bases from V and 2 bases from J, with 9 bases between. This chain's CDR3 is CASSGGLTDTQYF. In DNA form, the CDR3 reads TGCGCCAGCAGTGGTGGGCTCACAGATACGCAGTATTTT.

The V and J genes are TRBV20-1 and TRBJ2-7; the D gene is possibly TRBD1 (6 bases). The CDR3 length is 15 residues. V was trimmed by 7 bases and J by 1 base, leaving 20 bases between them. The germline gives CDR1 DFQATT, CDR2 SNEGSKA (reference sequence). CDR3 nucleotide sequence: TGCAGTGTTAGTGACTCCTTGGACAGATCCTACGAGCAGTACTTC. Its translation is CSVSDSLDRSYEQYF.

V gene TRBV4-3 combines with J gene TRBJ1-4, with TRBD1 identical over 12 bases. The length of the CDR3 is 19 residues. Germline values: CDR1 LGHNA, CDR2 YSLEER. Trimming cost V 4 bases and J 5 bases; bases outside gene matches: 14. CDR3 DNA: TGCGCCAGCAGCCTCGCCCCTTCGGGACAGGGGGCCGAGAATGAAAAACTGTTTTTT. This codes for CASSLAPSGQGAENEKLFF.

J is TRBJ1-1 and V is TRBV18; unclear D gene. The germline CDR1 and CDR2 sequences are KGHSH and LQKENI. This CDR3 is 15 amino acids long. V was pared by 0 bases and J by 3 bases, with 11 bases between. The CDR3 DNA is TGTGCCAGCTCACCACCGATGAGCCGCGACACTGAAGCTTTCTTT. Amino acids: CASSPPMSRDTEAFF.

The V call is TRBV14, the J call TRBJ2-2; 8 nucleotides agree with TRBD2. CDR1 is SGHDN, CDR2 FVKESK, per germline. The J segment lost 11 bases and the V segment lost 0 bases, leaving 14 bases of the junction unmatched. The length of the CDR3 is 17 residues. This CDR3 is CASSQDIGGTSPGELFF. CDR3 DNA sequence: TGTGCCAGCAGCCAAGATATTGGCGGGACTAGTCCGGGTGAGCTGTTTTTT.

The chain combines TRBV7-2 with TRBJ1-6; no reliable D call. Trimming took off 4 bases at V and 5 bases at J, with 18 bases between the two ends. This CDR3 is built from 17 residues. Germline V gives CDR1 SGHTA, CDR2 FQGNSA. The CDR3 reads CASSSLPTARDNSPLHF. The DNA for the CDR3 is TGTGCCAGCAGCTCTCTTCCGACCGCGCGGGATAATTCACCCCTCCACTTT.

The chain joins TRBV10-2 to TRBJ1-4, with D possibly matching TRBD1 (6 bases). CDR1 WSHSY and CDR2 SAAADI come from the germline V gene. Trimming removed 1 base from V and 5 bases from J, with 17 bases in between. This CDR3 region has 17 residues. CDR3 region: CASSEWHGQTKNEKLFF. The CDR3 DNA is TGCGCCAGCAGTGAGTGGCACGGACAGACTAAAAATGAAAAACTGTTTTTT.

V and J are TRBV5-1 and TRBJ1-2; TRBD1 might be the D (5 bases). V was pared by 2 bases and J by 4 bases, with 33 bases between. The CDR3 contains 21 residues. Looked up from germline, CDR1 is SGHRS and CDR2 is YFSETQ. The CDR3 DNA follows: TGCGCCAGCAGCTTTCGCGGGAAGGAGAGCTCGGCGAGTAGTAGGGGCTATGGCTACACCTTC. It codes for CASSFRGKESSASSRGYGYTF.

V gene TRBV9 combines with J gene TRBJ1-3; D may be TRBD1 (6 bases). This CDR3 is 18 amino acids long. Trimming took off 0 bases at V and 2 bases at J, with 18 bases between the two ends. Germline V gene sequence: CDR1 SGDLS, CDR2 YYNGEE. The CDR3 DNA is TGTGCCAGCAGCGTAGGAAGGTGGGGACAACGACCTGGAAACACCATATATTTT. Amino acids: CASSVGRWGQRPGNTIYF.

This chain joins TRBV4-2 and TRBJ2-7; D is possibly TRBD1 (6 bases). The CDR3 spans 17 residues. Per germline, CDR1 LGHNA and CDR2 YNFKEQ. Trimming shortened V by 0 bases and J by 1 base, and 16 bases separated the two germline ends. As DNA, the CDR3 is TGTGCCAGCAGCCAAGATCTAAGACAGGTTGGTTCCTACGAGCAGTACTTC. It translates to CASSQDLRQVGSYEQYF.

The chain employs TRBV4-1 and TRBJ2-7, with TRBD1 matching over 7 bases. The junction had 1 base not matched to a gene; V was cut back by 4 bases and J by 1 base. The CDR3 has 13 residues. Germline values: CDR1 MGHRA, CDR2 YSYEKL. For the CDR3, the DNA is TGCGCCAGCAGCCCGGGACAGTCCTACGAGCAGTACTTC. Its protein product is CASSPGQSYEQYF.